Below, one T cell receptor beta chain is given with its context. Its antigen is currently unknown. The CDR3 is 15 amino acids. Germline CDR1 SEHNR, CDR2 FQNEAQ (reference sequence). The ends were cut back, 5 bases at V and 1 base at J, with 13 bases in the middle. This sample is part of a study of shared clonotypes between healthy human individuals. Nashville, Tennessee was home to all donors, who were Caucasian adults. Both subsets, CD45RA+ naive and CD45RA-negative memory, were split from the CD4+ cells. Study-level points and caveats: Between a few donors, naive CD4 clonotypes were shared at a level of around 5.2%.

Profiled with immunoSEQ multiplex PCR; TCRdb holds only in-frame clones, not every one. The repertoire holds some 300,000 clones, with around four fifths as singletons. Sequencing was done on a sample of memory CD4+ T cells sorted from blood. Subset denoted: CD45RA-negative fraction. V gene TRBV7-9 combines with J gene TRBJ2-3; D unclear. The TCR originated in a man in his thirties or forties in good health. The CDR3 loop reads CASSPTGWRTDTQYF. Here the CDR3 DNA reads TGTGCCAGCAGCCCGACTGGCTGGCGCACAGATACGCAGTATTTT.